Only one count was recorded for the clone carrying this T cell receptor beta chain. The same CDR3 can be traced to other DNA sequences in this sample. The germline V and J ends were trimmed by 3 bases and 5 bases, with 10 bases remaining between them. The CDR3 has 14 residues. CDR1 and CDR2 (germline): SGHTA, FQGNSA. The data were taken from a study of shared clonotypes between healthy human individuals. Here immunoSEQ multiplex PCR was the method, and the copy in TCRdb shows in-frame clones only, minus some. The sample includes under 1,100,000 clones, about 75% of them seen just once. The chain combines TRBV7-2 with TRBJ2-2; D call uncertain. This receptor was obtained from a man younger than 30 in good health. Sequencing was performed on memory CD4+ T cells sorted from blood. Subset specified: CD45RA-negative fraction. This chain's CDR3 is CASSFGTGTGELFF. In DNA, the CDR3 is TGTGCCAGCAGCTTTGGCACGGGTACCGGGGAGCTGTTTTTT.